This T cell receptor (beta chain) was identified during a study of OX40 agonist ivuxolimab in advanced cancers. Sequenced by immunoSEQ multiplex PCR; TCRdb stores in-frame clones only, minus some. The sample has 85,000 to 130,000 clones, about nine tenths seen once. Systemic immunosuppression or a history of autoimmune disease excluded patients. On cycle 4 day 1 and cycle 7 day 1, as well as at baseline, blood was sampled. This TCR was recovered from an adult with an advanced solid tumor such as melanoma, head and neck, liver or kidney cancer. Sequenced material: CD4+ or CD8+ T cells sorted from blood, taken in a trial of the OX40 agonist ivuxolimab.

For the CDR3, the DNA is TGTGCCAGCAGGACAGGGGGCCTGAACACCGGGGAGCTGTTTTTT. This encodes CASRTGGLNTGELFF. The chain carries TRBV28 and TRBJ2-2; 10 bases match TRBD1. Germline V gene sequence: CDR1 MDHEN, CDR2 SYDVKM. This CDR3 has 15 residues. V lost 6 bases to trimming and J lost 1 base; unmatched junction nucleotides: 2.